What follows are 14 T cell receptor beta chains derived from one specimen sequenced in a study of blood T cells in healthy people across ages. The use of a sample-barcoded 5' primer and a J-beta primer mix characterized a second PCR of roughly 7 to 11 cycles. MiXCR was run by TCRdb on the 5' RACE reads, yielding one entry per CDR3 protein. The table shows around 800,000 distinct CDR3 sequences, with around two thirds occurring only once. Sequencing was carried out using blood. Receptors were obtained from a young man in good health.

The gene calls are TRBV4-3 and TRBJ2-7; 8 bases line up with TRBD2. The J call may be wrong; the DNA end is better matched by TRBJ2-5. The germline gives CDR1 LGHNA, CDR2 YSLEER. The CDR3 runs to 15 residues. The CDR3 reads CASSLRVRGEETQYF. CDR3 DNA sequence: TGCGCCAGCAGCCTAAGAGTGCGGGGGGAGGAGACCCAGTACTTC.

This clonotype was counted only a few times. The chain combines TRBV6-6 with TRBJ2-1; TRBD1 is a possible D gene (6 bases). The germline V gene has CDR1 MNHNY and CDR2 SVGAGI (reference sequence). The CDR3 is 15 residues long. V dropped 5 bases and J dropped 0 bases, with 11 bases sitting between them. DNA of the CDR3: TGTGCCAGCAGTAACAGGGTCAGCTCCTACAATGAGCAGTTCTTC. Translation: CASSNRVSSYNEQFF.

This clonotype was counted once. The junction and the germline gene differ at one end; a read error may be behind it. V gene TRBV6-5 combines with J gene TRBJ2-4; tentatively, D is TRBD2 (7 bases). Germline V lookup: CDR1 MNHEY, CDR2 SVGAGI. The CDR3 totals 18 residues. For the CDR3, the DNA is TGTGCCGGCAGTTACCCAAAGGGGGGGGAATTCCCCAAAAACATTCAGTACTTC. This gives the protein CAGSYPKGGEFPKNIQYF.

This sequence joins TRBV12-3 or TRBV12-4 and TRBJ1-2, with D possibly being TRBD1 (6 bases). The CDR3 is 15 amino acids. Between the trimmed V and J ends, which lost 8 bases and 4 bases, there was a span of 20 bases. CDR3 in DNA: TGTGCCAGCGGCCTCCGTCGGGGGCTGGCCTATGGCTACACCTTC. Residues: CASGLRRGLAYGYTF.

This chain uses TRBV29-1 with TRBJ2-4; 10 bases are a match to TRBD1. Germline V gives CDR1 SQVTM, CDR2 ANQGSEA. The CDR3 has 13 residues. With V trimmed by 7 bases and J by 5 bases, 5 bases remained unmatched. CDR3 amino acids: CSAHGTGENIQYF. The CDR3 DNA is TGCAGCGCCCACGGGACAGGGGAAAACATTCAGTACTTC.

This chain links TRBV4-3 with TRBJ2-7; D is possibly TRBD1 (5 bases). There are 15 residues in the CDR3. Germline loops: CDR1 LGHNA, CDR2 YSLEER. The V end was cut by 0 bases, the J end by 2 bases, with 11 bases between. The CDR3 here is CASSQDIGHPYEQYF. The CDR3 nucleotides are TGCGCCAGCAGCCAAGATATCGGACACCCCTACGAGCAGTACTTC.

This chain connects TRBV7-2 to TRBJ1-4; no clear D gene. Germline CDR1 and CDR2: SGHTA and FQGNSA. Trimming shortened V by 2 bases and J by 4 bases, and 5 bases separated the two germline ends. This CDR3 is built from 13 residues. The CDR3 region has the DNA TGTGCCAGCAGCTTATCCTTTAATGAAAAACTGTTTTTT. Translated: CASSLSFNEKLFF.

This chain uses TRBV20-1 with TRBJ2-5, with TRBD1 identical over 9 bases. The J call may not be correct, given that the DNA end is closer to TRBJ2-7. The CDR3 spans 15 residues. Germline CDR1 and CDR2: DFQATT and SNEGSKA (reference sequence). Written as DNA, the CDR3 is TGCAGTGCTTCCGACCTACAGGGGGCGCGGTACGAGCAGTACTTC. This sequence encodes CSASDLQGARYEQYF.

For this clonotype: At one of its ends the junction is not consistent with the germline gene, which may arise from a read error. The genes are TRBV4-3 and TRBJ2-1; 9 bases map to TRBD2. This CDR3 spans 16 amino acids. CDR1 LGHNA and CDR2 YSLEER come from the germline V gene. CDR3 sequence: CASSQDLAGLHNGQFF. CDR3 nucleotides: TGCGCCAGCAGCCAAGACCTAGCGGGGTTACACAATGGGCAGTTCTTC.

The CDR3: CAIRGNSRTDNEQFF. CDR3 sequence (DNA): TGTGCCATCAGGGGGAACAGTCGGACCGACAATGAGCAGTTCTTC. J is TRBJ2-1 and V is TRBV10-3; D not certain. Trimming shortened V by 6 bases and J by 5 bases, and 17 bases separated the two germline ends. CDR1 and CDR2 (germline): ENHRY, SYGVKD. The CDR3 length is 15 residues.

V usage is TRBV9 and J usage is TRBJ2-7, with TRBD1 matching 8 bases. J gave up 3 bases and V 3 bases, and 5 bases lay outside the gene matches. Germline CDR1 reads SGDLS; CDR2 reads YYNGEE. The CDR3 is made up of 14 amino acids. The CDR3 here is CASSAGTGYYEQYF. CDR3 bases: TGTGCCAGCAGCGCCGGGACAGGTTACTACGAGCAGTACTTC.

The chain couples TRBV15 to TRBJ2-5; 7 nucleotides agree with TRBD1. The DNA end is a closer match to TRBJ2-7, so the J assignment may be wrong. This CDR3 spans 17 amino acids. Germline V gene lookup returns CDR1 LNHNV and CDR2 YYDKDF (reference sequence). The CDR3 sequence: CATSRDLAYDRAHEQYF. As DNA, the CDR3 is TGTGCCACCAGCAGAGATCTCGCTTACGACAGGGCCCACGAGCAGTACTTC.

As regards this clonotype: A much larger clone differs from this one at a single base, so this may be a read error. This chain connects TRBV7-2 to TRBJ2-1; possibly TRBD1 or TRBD2 for D (6 bases each). Germline V lookup: CDR1 SGHTA, CDR2 FQGNSA. Trimming shortened V by 6 bases and J by 4 bases, and 16 bases separated the two germline ends. The CDR3 covers 15 residues. CDR3 coding DNA: TGTGCCAGCAGGAGGACCCGGGGGCGTTACAATGAGCAGTTCTTC. Translated: CASRRTRGRYNEQFF.

The chain couples TRBV7-2 to TRBJ2-3; D not certain. CDR1 and CDR2 (germline): SGHTA, FQGNSA. The CDR3 runs to 15 residues. V was trimmed by 5 bases and J by 2 bases, leaving 14 bases between them. CDR3 bases: TGTGCCAGCAGCCCCCGAGCTGCCGTCACAGATACGCAGTATTTT. As protein: CASSPRAAVTDTQYF.